One sample yielded the 9 T cell receptor beta chains listed below, sequenced in a study of blood T cell repertoires in COVID-19. Assay used: immunoSEQ multiplex PCR; TCRdb lists only in-frame clones, some missing. This table holds about 110,000 clones, roughly 70% found once. The specimen was peripheral blood. The receptors come from a woman aged 40 to 49 with acute or convalescent COVID-19.

The table lists this clone with a count of one. In DNA, the CDR3 is TGTGCCAGTAGTCCCACAGCTAATTCACCCCTCCACTTT. Translating gives CASSPTANSPLHF. The V and J genes are TRBV19 and TRBJ1-6; D uncertain. V was cut by 5 bases and J by 6 bases, with 8 bases left in between. Germline V lookup: CDR1 LNHDA, CDR2 SQIVND (reference sequence). This CDR3 contains 13 residues.

The gene calls are TRBV7-3 and TRBJ1-1; TRBD1 is a possible D gene (6 bases). This CDR3 is built from 13 residues. From germline, CDR1 is SGHTA and CDR2 FQGTGA. V shed 4 bases and J shed 3 bases, with 9 bases lying between them. CDR3 coding DNA: TGTGCCAGCAGCTCCTCAGGGGACACTGAAGCTTTCTTT. Its translation is CASSSSGDTEAFF.

The J gene is TRBJ1-2, the V gene TRBV5-1; the match to TRBD1 covers 12 bases. Germline-derived CDR1 and CDR2 are SGHRS and YFSETQ. This CDR3 has 14 amino acids. After removal of 2 bases from V and 8 bases from J, the junction contained 4 bases not matched to a gene. The DNA of the CDR3 is TGCGCCAGCAGCTTCGGGACAGGGGGCAGCGGCTACACCTTC. Its protein is CASSFGTGGSGYTF.

V gene TRBV3-1 (or the pseudogene TRBV3-2) combines with J gene TRBJ2-7; 8 bases are a match to TRBD1. CDR1 LGHDT and CDR2 YNNKEL come from the germline V gene (reference sequence). This CDR3 region has 14 residues. The V segment lost 7 bases and the J segment 2 bases; nucleotides outside the gene matches: 7. The CDR3 nucleotides read TGTGCCAGCACTACGACGACAGGGGCCTACGAGCAGTACTTC. Protein: CASTTTTGAYEQYF.

This chain connects TRBV5-1 to TRBJ1-4; 9 nucleotides match TRBD1. Germline lookup yields CDR1 SGHRS and CDR2 YFSETQ. After removal of 4 bases from V and 6 bases from J, the junction contained 4 bases not matched to a gene. The CDR3 extends over 14 amino acids. The CDR3 loop reads CASSPDRGDEKLFF. CDR3 coding DNA: TGCGCCAGCAGCCCGGACAGGGGCGATGAAAAACTGTTTTTT.

The chain joins TRBV30 to TRBJ2-7, with D perhaps TRBD1 (6 bases). There are 13 residues in the CDR3. V lost 5 bases, J lost 4 bases, and 15 bases lay in between. Germline CDR1 GTSNPN, CDR2 SVGIG (reference sequence). CDR3 coding DNA: TGTGCCTGGTATCCGGGACAAAGATACGAGCAGTACTTC. It is translated as CAWYPGQRYEQYF.

The chain couples TRBV18 to TRBJ1-4; 9 bases line up with TRBD1. This CDR3 is built from 15 residues. V was clipped by 3 bases and J by 8 bases; unmatched bases: 7. Germline CDR1 KGHSH, CDR2 LQKENI. CDR3 in amino acids: CASSPGTGRKEKLFF. CDR3 bases: TGTGCCAGCTCACCGGGGACAGGGCGAAAAGAAAAACTGTTTTTT.

CDR3: CASSLNRVTDQPQHF. The CDR3 DNA sequence: TGTGCCAGCAGCTTGAACAGGGTTACGGATCAGCCCCAGCATTTT. The J gene is TRBJ1-5, the V gene TRBV5-6, with a possible D match to TRBD1 (6 bases). The V gene's germline CDR1 is SGHDT and CDR2 YYEEEE. The CDR3 runs 15 residues. V was pared by 1 base and J by 5 bases, with 13 bases between.

CDR3 sequence: CASSLGLAGGQETQYF. CDR3 nucleotides: TGTGCCAGCAGCTTGGGACTAGCGGGGGGACAAGAGACCCAGTACTTC. The V call is TRBV9, the J call TRBJ2-5, with TRBD2 identical over 15 bases. Per germline, CDR1 SGDLS and CDR2 YYNGEE. There are 16 residues in the CDR3. V was clipped by 4 bases and J by 2 bases; unmatched bases: 3.